This T cell receptor beta chain was sequenced during a study of PD-1 blockade in mismatch repair-deficient tumors. Study at large: Patients had 12 mismatch repair-deficient cancer types, all previously treated and progressing.

V was cut by 6 bases and J by 2 bases, with 8 bases left in between. The length of the CDR3 is 12 residues. The germline V gene has CDR1 LNHDA and CDR2 SQIVND (reference sequence). The protocol was immunoSEQ multiplex PCR, while the TCRdb copy is restricted to in-frame clones and leaves out a portion. The sample yields about 51,000 clones, about 84% seen once. General observations from the study: Tumor-resident clones, often absent from pretreatment blood, expanded after pembrolizumab and then contracted.

This clone was picked up one time. Its target is not known. This TCR came from an adult with mismatch repair-deficient cancer. This sample comprised peripheral blood, obtained about 4.5 months after starting pembrolizumab. The V and J genes are TRBV19 and TRBJ2-7; D tentatively fits TRBD1 or TRBD2 (6 bases each). The CDR3 DNA reads as TGTGCCAGTAGCGGGGGCACCTACGAGCAGTACTTC. It yields the protein CASSGGTYEQYF.